The 15 T cell receptor beta chains in this list originate from one sample, sequenced in a study of blood T cell repertoires in COVID-19. Sequenced by immunoSEQ multiplex PCR; TCRdb stores in-frame clones only, minus some. This table holds fewer than 400,000 clones, around 88% found once. The specimen sequenced was peripheral blood. These receptors were taken from a man aged 25-40 years with active or convalescent COVID-19.

V usage is TRBV7-9 and J usage is TRBJ2-7, with 7 bases lining up with TRBD1. CDR3 length equals 14 residues. The V gene end was trimmed by 8 bases and the J gene end by 7 bases; junction bases not matched to a gene: 14. Looked up from germline, CDR1 is SEHNR and CDR2 is FQNEAQ (reference sequence). CDR3 region: CASAGETGKREQYF. The CDR3 nucleotides read TGTGCCAGCGCCGGTGAGACAGGGAAGAGGGAGCAGTACTTC.

This clone has just a few counts. The chain combines TRBV18 with TRBJ1-2; D not resolved. Germline CDR1 and CDR2: KGHSH and LQKENI. The CDR3 runs to 14 residues. Trimming cost V 2 bases and J 6 bases, with 13 bases left between them. The chain's CDR3 is CASSPIAARDGYTF. The CDR3 nucleotides are TGTGCCAGCTCACCAATAGCAGCCCGCGATGGCTACACCTTC.

The chain uses TRBV6-2 or TRBV6-3 and TRBJ2-7; 8 positions match TRBD1. Germline trimming cut 2 bases from V and 0 bases from J; bases unmatched to any gene: 9. Germline CDR1 and CDR2: MNHEY and SVGEGT. The CDR3 loop spans 17 amino acids. This CDR3 reads CASSYNLRGQTSYEQYF. The CDR3 DNA follows: TGTGCCAGCAGTTACAATCTCAGGGGGCAGACCTCCTACGAGCAGTACTTC.

The J gene is TRBJ2-7, the V gene TRBV6-2 or TRBV6-3, with D possibly TRBD1 on 7 matching bases. Germline CDR1 reads MNHEY; CDR2 reads SVGEGT. V lost 2 bases and J 5 bases, leaving 16 bases between the germline ends. This CDR3 is 15 amino acids long. Here the CDR3 DNA reads TGTGCCAGCAGTTACCCGATGACAGGGACTGACGAGCAGTACTTC. Its translation is CASSYPMTGTDEQYF.

This chain connects TRBV9 to TRBJ1-3; TRBD1 might be the D (5 bases). Germline V gene data show CDR1 as SGDLS and CDR2 as YYNGEE. CDR3 length equals 14 residues. V gave up 6 bases and J gave up 0 bases, with 10 bases separating them. The CDR3 is CASNRGSSGNTIYF. The DNA of the CDR3 is TGTGCCAGCAACCGGGGGTCCTCTGGAAACACCATATATTTT.

The rearrangement uses TRBV5-5 and TRBJ2-7; 7 nucleotides agree with TRBD2. The germline CDR1 and CDR2 sequences are SGHKS and YYEKEE (reference sequence). V was pared by 0 bases and J by 1 base, with 1 base of the junction left unmatched. The CDR3 covers 14 residues. The DNA for the CDR3 is TGTGCCAGCAGCTTGGAAGCGGGATCCTACGAGCAGTACTTC. Protein product: CASSLEAGSYEQYF.

The V gene is TRBV11-3, the J gene TRBJ2-7; a possible D gene is TRBD1 (6 bases). The CDR3 covers 15 residues. CDR1 is SGHNT and CDR2 is YENEEA in the germline V gene. V was cut by 5 bases and J by 4 bases, with 18 bases left in between. This chain's CDR3 is CASSPRSTGFYEQYF. Here the CDR3 DNA reads TGTGCCAGCAGCCCCCGGAGTACAGGGTTTTACGAGCAGTACTTC.

The chain is built from TRBV6-5 and TRBJ1-1, with D hard to call. This CDR3 has 13 residues. Germline loops: CDR1 MNHEY, CDR2 SVGAGI. V was shortened by 2 bases and J by 3 bases, with 7 bases between the two germline ends. The CDR3 bases are TGTGCCAGCAGTTACCGGTACCACACTGAAGCTTTCTTT. Protein product: CASSYRYHTEAFF.

The rearrangement joins TRBV30 to TRBJ2-1; D possibly corresponds to TRBD1 (5 bases). CDR1 is GTSNPN and CDR2 is SVGIG in the germline V gene (reference sequence). Trimming left V 2 bases short and J 7 bases short, with 9 bases between. The CDR3 is 12 residues long. The CDR3 nucleotides read TGTGCCTGGAGTCCCAGGGTTAATGAGCAGTTCTTC. Its translation is CAWSPRVNEQFF.

J is TRBJ2-7 and V is TRBV2; D is perhaps TRBD1 (6 bases). From germline, CDR1 is SNHLY and CDR2 FYNNEI. The germline V and J ends were trimmed by 6 bases and 4 bases, with 13 bases remaining between them. The CDR3 totals 13 residues. The CDR3: CASRKDQGYEQYF. The DNA for the CDR3 is TGTGCCAGCAGGAAAGACCAGGGGTACGAGCAGTACTTC.

The CDR3 sequence is CASSFITRPDGKQYF. The CDR3 region has the DNA TGTGCCAGCAGTTTTATTACTAGGCCCGATGGGAAGCAGTACTTC. The gene calls are TRBV28 and TRBJ2-7; weak D call: TRBD2 (5 bases). Germline V CDR1 and CDR2: MDHEN, SYDVKM. Trimming stripped 3 bases from V and 8 bases from J, with 20 bases between. This CDR3 spans 15 amino acids.

The chain links TRBV24-1 to TRBJ2-5; D might be TRBD1 (5 bases). Germline CDR1 KGHDR, CDR2 SFDVKD. V was shortened by 4 bases and J by 1 base, with 12 bases between the two germline ends. This CDR3 contains 15 residues. The CDR3: CATSDPRQSQETQYF. The CDR3 region has the DNA TGTGCCACCAGTGACCCGAGACAGTCCCAAGAGACCCAGTACTTC.

The V and J genes are TRBV19 and TRBJ1-1; D is uncertain. From germline, CDR1 is LNHDA and CDR2 SQIVND (reference sequence). V lost 3 bases and J lost 7, with 12 bases in between. The CDR3 is made up of 13 amino acids. Written as DNA, the CDR3 is TGTGCCAGTAGTATCTCGGACTGGAATGAAGCTTTCTTT. As protein: CASSISDWNEAFF. Complete variable domain (other parts from reference TRBV19 and TRBJ1-1): DGGITQSPKYLFRKEGQNVTLSCEQNLNHDAMYWYRQDPGQGLRLIYYSQIVNDFQKGDIAEGYSVSREKKESFPLTVTSAQKNPTAFYLCASSISDWNEAFFGQGTRLTVV.

The chain has TRBV30 and TRBJ2-3; D is unclear. The V gene lost 4 bases and the J gene lost 0 bases, with 17 bases spanning the gap. CDR1 and CDR2 from the germline V gene are GTSNPN and SVGIG (reference sequence). The CDR3 runs 16 residues. The CDR3 DNA reads TGTGCCTGGACACGACTGGATCCCCTTAGCACAGATACGCAGTATTTT. It codes for CAWTRLDPLSTDTQYF.

This chain connects TRBV18 to TRBJ1-1, with D possibly TRBD1 on 5 matching bases. The length of the CDR3 is 16 residues. V was cut by 1 base and J by 3 bases, with 15 bases left in between. The germline CDR1 and CDR2 sequences are KGHSH and LQKENI. Here the CDR3 reads CASSPLRRGIDTEAFF. As DNA, the CDR3 is TGTGCCAGCTCACCACTTCGAAGGGGCATCGACACTGAAGCTTTCTTT. Full variable domain (remainder filled in from reference TRBV18 and TRBJ1-1): NAGVMQNPRHLVRRRGQEARLRCSPMKGHSHVYWYRQLPEEGLKFMVYLQKENIIDESGMPKERFSAEFPKEGPSILRIQQVVRGDSAAYFCASSPLRRGIDTEAFFGQGTRLTVV.